This T cell receptor beta chain comes out of a study of CD8+ T cells in alopecia areata. The germline V and J ends were trimmed by 4 bases and 2 bases, with 12 bases remaining between them. The CDR3 has 15 amino acids. CDR1 and CDR2 from the germline V gene are SGHTA and FQGNSA. RNA was extracted and reverse transcribed into cDNA as the sequencing template. Sequenced by immunoSEQ multiplex PCR; TCRdb stores in-frame clones only, minus some. The sample lists 150,000 to 200,000 clones, 50% to 60% occurring once. The V call is TRBV7-2, the J call TRBJ2-1; TRBD1 might be the D (6 bases). This TCR was recovered from a human donor in good health. Sample: CD4+ T cells sorted from blood. For the CDR3, the DNA is TGTGCCAGCAGCTATACAGGGTCGGCCTACAATGAGCAGTTCTTC. Residues: CASSYTGSAYNEQFF.